These 10 T cell receptor beta chains were sequenced from one sample in a study of glioma-infiltrating T cells. Using RNA template, CDR3s of TCR alpha and beta were amplified with iRepertoire arm-PCR. One entry per CDR3 protein, called by TCRdb with MiXCR from the multiplex PCR reads. The repertoire consists of roughly 100,000 distinct CDR3 sequences, with around 30% occurring once and the leading ten covering 40% to 45%. Sequenced: glioma tissue, nonneoplastic brain tissue, or PBMCs (not recorded which). The source is a human donor with low-grade glioma or glioblastoma, undergoing nonglioma brain surgery, or in good health (not recorded which).

The chain is built from TRBV10-2 and TRBJ2-5; D may be TRBD1 (6 bases). Between the trimmed V and J ends, which lost 0 bases and 1 base, there was a span of 9 bases. CDR3 length: 15 residues. Germline loops: CDR1 WSHSY, CDR2 SAAADI. The CDR3 sequence is CASSESVGAQETQYF. The CDR3, as DNA: TGCGCCAGCAGTGAGTCGGTGGGGGCCCAAGAGACCCAGTACTTC.

This clonotype showed up many times. The V gene is TRBV20-1, the J gene TRBJ2-6, with unresolved D. Germline CDR1 reads DFQATT; CDR2 reads SNEGSKA (reference sequence). This CDR3 contains 12 residues. Trimming pared 8 bases from V and 0 bases from J, leaving 5 bases between. CDR3 amino acids: CSPSSGANVLTF. As DNA, the CDR3 is TGCAGTCCCTCCTCTGGGGCCAACGTCCTGACTTTC.

This clonotype was detected only a few times. The rearrangement links TRBV5-1 to TRBJ2-3; no definite D call. The CDR3 loop spans 15 amino acids. Germline CDR1 and CDR2: SGHRS and YFSETQ. Trimming left V 4 bases short and J 5 bases short, with 17 bases between. CDR3 coding DNA: TGCGCCAGCAGCCCCCACCTTGAAGGGTTAGATACGCAGTATTTT. Translated: CASSPHLEGLDTQYF.

This clonotype has at least ten counts. The chain recombines TRBV28 with TRBJ2-7; D possibly corresponds to TRBD2 (5 bases). Per germline, CDR1 MDHEN and CDR2 SYDVKM. V lost 8 bases to trimming and J lost 2 bases, with 16 bases between them. The CDR3 is 14 amino acids. The CDR3 region has the DNA TGTGCCAGCGGTACCCAGGAGGACGCCTACGAGCAGTACTTC. Translating gives CASGTQEDAYEQYF.

This clonotype came up many times. This rearrangement joins TRBV6-1 to TRBJ2-5, with 8 bases matching TRBD2. The germline CDR1 and CDR2 sequences are MNHNS and SASEGT. Trimming took 4 bases from V and 3 from J; bases not matched to a gene: 7. The CDR3 is 15 amino acids. CDR3 loop: CASSGLAGFEETQYF. In DNA form, the CDR3 reads TGTGCCAGCAGTGGATTAGCGGGGTTTGAAGAGACCCAGTACTTC.

J is TRBJ2-5 and V is TRBV2; 16 positions agree with TRBD2. Germline loops: CDR1 SNHLY, CDR2 FYNNEI. The length of the CDR3 is 18 residues. The J segment lost 4 bases and the V segment lost 5 bases, leaving 10 bases of the junction unmatched. The DNA for the CDR3 is TGTGCCAGCAGTTACCCCGGGACTAGCGGGGGGGCTCGAGAGACCCAGTACTTC. Translating gives CASSYPGTSGGARETQYF.

About this clonotype: A read error may be the cause here, since a much bigger clone is one base away. The chain joins TRBV10-2 to TRBJ1-3; D is uncertain. Germline CDR1 and CDR2: WSHSY and SAAADI. The CDR3 sequence is 15 residues long. The CDR3 protein is CAAMWNSHSGNTIYF. CDR3 nucleotide sequence: TGTGCCGCCATGTGGAACAGTCATTCTGGAAACACCATATATTTT.

This clonotype occurred many times. The CDR3 is CASSEGVFDAFF. The CDR3 nucleotides read TGTGCCAGCAGTGAAGGGGTATTCGACGCTTTCTTT. The rearrangement uses TRBV2 and TRBJ1-1; D unresolved. Germline V lookup: CDR1 SNHLY, CDR2 FYNNEI. The CDR3 sequence is 12 residues long. The V and J ends lost 1 base and 11 bases respectively, with 11 bases between them. Supplemented by reference TRBV2 and TRBJ1-1, the full variable domain reads EPEVTQTPSHQVTQMGQEVILRCVPISNHLYFYWYRQILGQKVEFLVSFYNNEISEKSEIFDDQFSVERPDGSNFTLKIRSTKLEDSAMYFCASSEGVFDAFFGQGTRLTVV.

The table lists this clonotype with many counts. The rearrangement joins TRBV2 to TRBJ2-3, with D perhaps matching TRBD1 (5 bases). This CDR3 is 15 amino acids long. Germline V gene data show CDR1 as SNHLY and CDR2 as FYNNEI. V was trimmed by 4 bases and J by 2 bases, leaving 13 bases between them. The CDR3 loop reads CASSVQGSATDTQYF. The CDR3 DNA reads TGTGCCAGCAGTGTTCAGGGTTCGGCCACAGATACGCAGTATTTT.

With regard to this clonotype: A read error may be the cause here, since a much bigger clone is one base away. This chain links TRBV6-1 with TRBJ2-5; D gene unclear. CDR1 MNHNS and CDR2 SASEGT come from the germline V gene. This CDR3 has 12 residues. The V and J ends lost 5 bases and 6 bases respectively, with 10 bases between them. The CDR3 sequence is CASSTKGKTQYF. The DNA for the CDR3 is TGTGCCAGCAGTACAAAAGGAAAGACCCAGTACTTC.